This TCR beta chain was captured by sequencing in a study of T cells in Graves' hyperthyroidism and ophthalmopathy. Recently diagnosed hyperthyroidism of less than 2 months' duration affected patients aged 18 to 65. Details on this clonotype: Its antigen is unidentified.

The germline V and J ends were trimmed by 1 base and 0 bases, with 13 bases remaining between them. CDR1 is DFQATT, CDR2 SNEGSKA, per germline (reference sequence). The CDR3 runs 15 residues. General study points: Most thyroid clonotypes expanded above 0.001 appeared in blood too. A model of 13 V-J features distinguished ophthalmopathy from stable hyperthyroidism.

Researchers took RNA transcripts and amplified the TCR beta CDR3 regions from them. The HTBI primer set served for first-round RT-PCR of the TCR CDR3. TCRdb re-derived calls from the multiplex PCR reads in MiXCR, one entry per CDR3 protein. The repertoire holds 300,000 to 400,000 distinct CDR3 sequences, 11% to 15% seen once, with about 10% in the top ten. This chain uses TRBV20-1 with TRBJ2-7; maybe TRBD2 (5 bases). The clonotype originates from an older woman with Graves' hyperthyroidism. The specimen sequenced was blood. The CDR3 sequence: CSARARTGNSYEQYF. The CDR3 nucleotides read TGCAGTGCTAGAGCCCGGACTGGGAACTCCTACGAGCAGTACTTC.